This T cell receptor (beta chain) originates from a study of T-cell memory formation after mild COVID-19. The overall study: TCR clusters showed largely donor specificity.

The CDR3 length is 14 residues. Germline CDR1 SGHTS, CDR2 YDEGEE. Trimming shortened V by 1 base and J by 7 bases, and 9 bases separated the two germline ends. This clonotype was found many times. Its antigen remains unidentified. TCRdb reprocessed the 5' RACE reads via MiXCR and lists one record per CDR3 protein. The data hold 300,000 to 400,000 distinct CDR3 sequences, with roughly an eighth observed a single time. Findings and caveats of the study: A balance of CD4 and CD8 characterized clones contracting day 15 to 85, whereas later expanders leaned CD4+. Memory sampled before infection contained some responding clones, suggesting cross-reactive memory joined.

Sequencing was carried out using PBMCs or a T cell subset sorted from them (not recorded which). The receptor comes from a man younger than 35 who had mild COVID-19 (a few samples of this study predate the infection). Cell type and time point are not known. The V call is TRBV5-8, the J call TRBJ1-6; D uncertain. The CDR3 here is CASSLRGLNSPLHF. The CDR3 coding sequence is TGTGCCAGCAGCTTGAGAGGCCTGAATTCACCCCTCCACTTT.